This TCR beta chain is from a study of response to subunit inactivated influenza vaccine. Study-wide results and limits: Authors proposed each seasonal influenza vaccination draws in few new T cells.

Note on this clonotype: As yet, its antigen is unknown.

TCRdb passed the RT-PCR reads through MiXCR, listing each CDR3 protein once. In the table there are under 800,000 distinct CDR3 sequences, around 13% of which are singletons. The CDR3 length is 17 residues. V gave up 1 base and J gave up 2 bases; unmatched junction bases: 10. Germline V gene sequence: CDR1 LGHNA, CDR2 YNFKEQ. V and J are TRBV4-2 and TRBJ1-1, with 7 nucleotides matching TRBD1. Sequencing used PBMCs from blood, obtained 14 to 15 days before vaccination. This clonotype was sampled from a man between 50 and 59 years old who received an inactivated influenza vaccine. CDR3 amino acids: CASSQGEGQPVNTEAFF. Written as DNA, the CDR3 is TGTGCCAGCAGCCAAGGAGAGGGACAGCCGGTAAACACTGAAGCTTTCTTT.